This T cell receptor beta chain was retrieved from a study of blood T cell repertoires in COVID-19. For the study at large: Material from acute and convalescent COVID-19 was sourced from the United States, Italy and Spain. In each case, the material was cDNA or gDNA derived from T cells, B-cell-depleted T cells, or PBMCs.

This clone was recorded a few times. Per the study methods: Amplifying reference gene primers gave estimates of nucleated cell counts. Using immunoSEQ multiplex PCR, the repertoire was profiled, and TCRdb retains in-frame clones only, with some absent. V and J calls and clone size are copied from that table; D and trimming were computed from the DNA. The sample records 90,000 to 150,000 clones, about three quarters being singletons. The germline V gene has CDR1 DFQATT and CDR2 SNEGSKA (reference sequence). The CDR3 runs 15 residues. J was trimmed by 10 bases and V by 3 bases; bases with no gene match: 11.

The chain employs TRBV20-1 and TRBJ1-4; 10 bases match TRBD1. The specimen sequenced was peripheral blood. The receptor was isolated from a human donor with acute or convalescent COVID-19. The donor label of this sample is uncertain. CDR3 nucleotides: TGCAGTGCTAGTCGGGGGACAGGGGACTTCGGAAAACTGTTTTTT. Protein product: CSASRGTGDFGKLFF.